This T cell receptor beta chain was captured in a study of blood T cell repertoires in COVID-19. Across the whole study: Recovered status applied to Cohort 3 donors who had two consecutive negative PCRs. It also applied to those with clearance or with symptom resolution. In each case, the material was cDNA or gDNA derived from T cells, B-cell-depleted T cells, or PBMCs.

This clone was observed once. Clinical histories supplied by participants themselves formed the basis of cohort assignment. In the authors' workflow: Nucleated cell number was recorded as an estimate derived from reference gene primer amplification. Libraries were prepared by immunoSEQ multiplex PCR; TCRdb keeps only in-frame clonotypes and omits some of them. V and J calls and clone size are those listed in that table; D and trimming were worked out from the DNA. This table holds over 110,000 clones, about 80% found once. Germline CDR1 reads MNHEY; CDR2 reads SMNVEV (reference sequence). The V end lost 5 bases, the J end lost 0 bases, and 11 bases lay between the germline ends. CDR3 length: 14 residues.

The specimen was PBMCs or T cells enriched from blood (not recorded which). The rearrangement joins TRBV27 to TRBJ2-7; a possible D gene is TRBD2 (5 bases). The receptor's source is a man in his fifties or sixties in a cohort exposed to, infected with or recovered from COVID-19 (not recorded which). CDR3 sequence reads: CASSPGLSSYEQYF. The CDR3, as DNA: TGTGCCAGCAGTCCAGGACTTAGCTCCTACGAGCAGTACTTC.